These 20 T cell receptor beta chains were sequenced from one sample in a study of T-cell memory formation after mild COVID-19. From the 5' RACE reads, TCRdb called clonotypes with MiXCR, one entry per CDR3 protein. Seen here are 100,000 to 150,000 distinct CDR3 sequences, about 17% observed once, and the top ten hold approximately 5.5%. Sequencing was carried out using PBMCs or a T cell subset sorted from them (not recorded which). The receptors were sampled from a man aged 18 to 29 who had mild COVID-19 (a few samples of this study predate the infection). Cell type and time point are not known.

This chain connects TRBV20-1 to TRBJ1-2, with D perhaps TRBD1 (6 bases). The CDR3 loop spans 13 amino acids. Germline CDR1 and CDR2: DFQATT and SNEGSKA (reference sequence). V lost 6 bases and J 4 bases, leaving 15 bases between the germline ends. DNA for the CDR3: TGCAGTGCCCGACAGGAGTTAACCTATGGCTACACCTTC. As protein: CSARQELTYGYTF.

In this sample, this clonotype turned up many times. The chain has TRBV4-2 and TRBJ1-1; D is unresolved. The V gene's germline CDR1 is LGHNA and CDR2 YNFKEQ. The V and J ends lost 1 base and 13 bases respectively, with 25 bases between them. The CDR3 loop spans 16 amino acids. The CDR3 loop reads CASSQARFEVGKRDFF. The CDR3 bases are TGTGCCAGCAGCCAAGCAAGGTTCGAGGTTGGGAAAAGGGATTTCTTT.

The chain links TRBV20-1 to TRBJ2-4; 7 bases map to TRBD2. Germline V gene data show CDR1 as DFQATT and CDR2 as SNEGSKA (reference sequence). V shed 4 bases, J shed 7 bases, and the junction held 10 bases outside the gene matches. This CDR3 has 14 amino acids. The DNA for the CDR3 is TGCAGTGCTATTAGAACTAGCGTCGAGAACATTCAGTACTTC. Translated: CSAIRTSVENIQYF.

This clonotype has a handful of counts. This chain uses TRBV3-1 with TRBJ1-5; no firm D call. The CDR3 extends over 13 amino acids. Germline-derived CDR1 and CDR2 are LGHDT and YNNKEL (reference sequence). V shed 4 bases and J shed 6 bases, with 10 bases lying between them. CDR3 sequence (DNA): TGTGCCAGCAGCCTAACCAGTGGTCAGCCCCAGCATTTT. Translation: CASSLTSGQPQHF. Supplemented by reference TRBV3-1 and TRBJ1-5, the full variable domain reads DTAVSQTPKYLVTQMGNDKSIKCEQNLGHDTMYWYKQDSKKFLKIMFSYNNKELIINETVPNRFSPKSPDKAHLNLHINSLELGDSAVYFCASSLTSGQPQHFGDGTRLSIL.

This clonotype was recorded many times. The CDR3 bases are TGTGCCAGCAGCTGGACGGAAGACTACGAGCAGTACGTC. The encoded protein is CASSWTEDYEQYV. The chain uses TRBV11-1 and TRBJ2-7; D is ambiguous. The CDR3 has 13 residues. Germline CDR1 SGHAT, CDR2 FQDESV (reference sequence). V lost 4 bases and J 3 bases, leaving 10 bases between the germline ends.

This clonotype was seen many times. The CDR3 DNA sequence: TGTGCCAGCAGTTCACAGGGGGGGCTGGAGACCCAGTACTTC. Protein: CASSSQGGLETQYF. V is TRBV12-3 or TRBV12-4 and J is TRBJ2-5, with D maybe TRBD1 (8 bases). The CDR3 is made up of 14 amino acids. V dropped 4 bases and J dropped 5 bases, with 14 bases sitting between them.

CDR3 amino acids: CASSLWSSDGGGYTF. CDR3 nucleotide sequence: TGTGCCAGCAGCTTATGGAGTAGCGATGGGGGTGGCTACACCTTC. This chain uses TRBV7-2 with TRBJ1-2, with D perhaps matching TRBD1 (5 bases). Trimming removed 2 bases at V and 7 bases at J, with 17 bases between. Germline CDR1 is SGHTA and CDR2 is FQGNSA. The CDR3 length is 15 residues. Full variable domain (missing parts from reference TRBV7-2 and TRBJ1-2): GAGVSQSPSNKVTEKGKDVELRCDPISGHTALYWYRQSLGQGLEFLIYFQGNSAPDKSGLPSDRFSAERTGGSVSTLTIQRTQQEDSAVYLCASSLWSSDGGGYTFGSGTRLTVV.

In this sample, this clonotype turned up a few times. CDR3 protein: CAISDPPLGVYGYTF. In DNA form, the CDR3 reads TGTGCCATCAGTGATCCCCCCTTGGGAGTGTATGGCTACACCTTC. The V call is TRBV10-3, the J call TRBJ1-2; D remains ambiguous. Germline V gives CDR1 ENHRY, CDR2 SYGVKD. V was pared by 3 bases and J by 5 bases, with 16 bases between. The CDR3 is made up of 15 amino acids.

This chain connects TRBV5-1 to TRBJ1-1; 8 positions match TRBD1. This CDR3 is 15 amino acids long. Unmatched junction bases numbered 6, after V lost 2 bases and J lost 3 bases. Germline V gene sequence: CDR1 SGHRS, CDR2 YFSETQ. The CDR3 loop reads CASSFGQGRDTEAFF. In DNA form, the CDR3 reads TGCGCCAGCAGCTTCGGACAGGGTCGGGACACTGAAGCTTTCTTT.

This clonotype was counted only a few times. CDR3 DNA sequence: TGCGCCAGCAGCTTGAGACAGGGGGCGTATGGCTACACCTTC. This sequence encodes CASSLRQGAYGYTF. The chain has TRBV5-1 and TRBJ1-2, with TRBD1 matching over 10 bases. Germline V gene sequence: CDR1 SGHRS, CDR2 YFSETQ. There are 14 residues in the CDR3. Germline trimming cut 1 base from V and 5 bases from J; bases unmatched to any gene: 2.

Comment on this clonotype: Relative to the germline gene, one junction end is altered; a read error may explain this. V is TRBV25-1 and J is TRBJ2-3; maybe TRBD2 (5 bases). Germline values: CDR1 MGHDK, CDR2 SYGVNS. This CDR3 is 15 amino acids long. CDR3 nucleotides: TGTGACAGCAGCGGAAATAGCCTGGGCACAGATACGCAGTATTTT. Translation: CDSSGNSLGTDTQYF.

On this clonotype itself: Its ends do not fully match the called genes, so a read error is possible. This chain links TRBV12-3 or TRBV12-4 with TRBJ1-4, with D possibly TRBD1 on 6 matching bases. The CDR3 is 15 residues long. CDR3 sequence reads: CASRAAGQGWEKLIF. The DNA for the CDR3 is TGTGCCAGCAGAGCCGCGGGGCAGGGGTGGGAAAAACTGATTTTT.

This clonotype turned up a few times. CDR3 bases: TGTGCCAGCAGTTGGGATGGGGCTAGGGGCGACGAGCAGTACGTC. Translating gives CASSWDGARGDEQYV. This chain uses TRBV28 with TRBJ2-7, with D possibly TRBD1 on 5 matching bases. The germline CDR1 and CDR2 sequences are MDHEN and SYDVKM. The CDR3 is made up of 15 amino acids. V shed 4 bases and J shed 5 bases, with 18 bases lying between them.

This clonotype has just a few counts. This sequence joins TRBV18 and TRBJ2-7; TRBD1 aligns across 8 bases. In germline, CDR1 is KGHSH, CDR2 LQKENI. V lost 2 bases, J lost 7 bases, and 7 bases stayed unmatched. The CDR3 covers 14 residues. The CDR3 bases are TGTGCCAGCTCACCATTGACAGGGGCCAGGGAGCAGTACTTC. Translated: CASSPLTGAREQYF.

The chain combines TRBV11-2 with TRBJ2-3, with D possibly TRBD2 on 6 matching bases. V dropped 0 bases and J dropped 4 bases, with 8 bases sitting between them. CDR1 and CDR2 (germline): SGHAT, FQNNGV. The CDR3 consists of 14 residues. CDR3 loop: CASSLELASDTQYF. Here the CDR3 DNA reads TGTGCCAGCAGCTTAGAACTAGCTTCAGATACGCAGTATTTT.

This clonotype turned up a few times. The rearrangement uses TRBV6-2 or TRBV6-3 and TRBJ1-6; D is undetermined. The germline CDR1 and CDR2 sequences are MNHEY and SVGEGT. V was clipped by 6 bases and J by 14 bases, with 17 bases between them. This CDR3 region has 13 residues. DNA of the CDR3: TGTGCCAGCAGCCCCGGTAGGGCAAGAACCCTCCACTTT. It specifies CASSPGRARTLHF.

J is TRBJ2-6 and V is TRBV2, with D perhaps matching TRBD1 (6 bases). The CDR3 is made up of 15 amino acids. Trimming removed 7 bases from V and 0 bases from J, with 10 bases in between. The germline V gene has CDR1 SNHLY and CDR2 FYNNEI. CDR3 protein: CASNGQISGANVLTF. CDR3 nucleotides: TGTGCCAGCAATGGACAGATCTCTGGGGCCAACGTCCTGACTTTC.

This clonotype was detected a few times. This CDR3 reads CASSQVYGGNTIYF. CDR3 nucleotides: TGCGCCAGCAGCCAAGTTTACGGTGGAAACACCATATATTTT. The chain recombines TRBV4-3 with TRBJ1-3; the D is unclear. Trimming shortened V by 1 base and J by 3 bases, and 7 bases separated the two germline ends. The CDR3 loop spans 14 amino acids. Germline CDR1 and CDR2: LGHNA and YSLEER.

This clonotype was seen more than once but under ten times. The rearrangement uses TRBV12-3 or TRBV12-4 and TRBJ2-5; 7 nucleotides align to TRBD1. V trimming: 6 bases; J trimming: 4 bases; junction bases outside the gene matches: 11. This CDR3 region has 15 residues. The CDR3 DNA reads as TGTGCCAGCAGGAACAGGGGACGGCTTGGAGAGACCCAGTACTTC. It encodes CASRNRGRLGETQYF.

This clonotype was detected a few times. Here the CDR3 DNA reads TGTGCCACCAGCGCCGCCAGGGGAGATACGCAGTATTTT. This sequence encodes CATSAARGDTQYF. The chain uses TRBV24-1 and TRBJ2-3; perhaps TRBD1 as D (6 bases). V was pared by 7 bases and J by 5 bases, with 12 bases between. There are 13 residues in the CDR3. Germline V gives CDR1 KGHDR, CDR2 SFDVKD.